A single sample is the source of the 29 T cell receptor beta chains below, sequenced in a study of vaccination effects on CD4 cells after COVID-19. Clones were sequenced by immunoSEQ multiplex PCR, and TCRdb holds only the in-frame ones, with some missing. Found here are tens of thousands of clones, 75% to 85% of them singletons; the top ten hold around 5.5%. No cognate antigen is known for these TCRs. CD4+ T cells specific for antigen were expanded with viral peptide pools by the ViraFEST assay before sequencing. Isolation of CD4+ T cells took place after approximately ten days of culture. By PCR, the person was confirmed to have had SARS-CoV-2 infection between March and December 2020. Here the sequenced sample was CD4+ T cells from PBMCs cultured with HIV peptides, taken before COVID-19 vaccination. As for subset: HIV-1 Nef peptide pool negative control/reference culture. These receptors all come from a human donor who had a prior SARS-CoV-2 infection.

This sequence joins TRBV19 and TRBJ2-6; no clear D gene. The CDR3 is 16 residues long. Germline CDR1 is LNHDA and CDR2 is SQIVND (reference sequence). V gave up 5 bases and J gave up 4 bases, with 15 bases separating them. CDR3 DNA: TGTGCCAGTAGTTTACAAACCCTGTCCGGGGCCAACGTCCTGACTTTC. The encoded protein is CASSLQTLSGANVLTF. The full variable domain, in which reference TRBV19 and TRBJ2-6 provide the parts outside the CDR3, is DGGITQSPKYLFRKEGQNVTLSCEQNLNHDAMYWYRQDPGQGLRLIYYSQIVNDFQKGDIAEGYSVSREKKESFPLTVTSAQKNPTAFYLCASSLQTLSGANVLTFGAGSRLTVL.

The rearrangement uses TRBV6-5 and TRBJ2-3; D possibly corresponds to TRBD1 (5 bases). CDR1 is MNHEY, CDR2 SVGAGI, per germline. V gave up 6 bases and J gave up 2 bases, with 9 bases separating them. This CDR3 comprises 13 residues. CDR3 region: CASRRQYTDTQYF. CDR3 DNA: TGTGCCAGCAGGCGACAGTACACAGATACGCAGTATTTT.

J is TRBJ2-3 and V is TRBV7-3, with 7 bases matching TRBD2. The CDR3 runs 19 residues. Germline V gives CDR1 SGHTA, CDR2 FQGTGA. With 4 bases clipped from V and 0 bases from J, the junction kept 16 bases outside the gene matches. CDR3 DNA sequence: TGTGCCAGCAGCTCTATGATGCTAGCGGAGATACTCAGCACAGATACGCAGTATTTT. It specifies CASSSMMLAEILSTDTQYF.

The rearrangement uses TRBV29-1 and TRBJ1-1; D is undetermined. V was cut by 7 bases and J by 1 base, with 16 bases left in between. CDR1 SQVTM and CDR2 ANQGSEA come from the germline V gene. There are 14 residues in the CDR3. CDR3 bases: TGCAGCGCCGCACCGGGCCTGGGGAACACTGAAGCTTTCTTT. Its protein is CSAAPGLGNTEAFF.

A single count supports this clone. V gene TRBV18 combines with J gene TRBJ2-3, with 7 bases aligning to TRBD2. The junction had 7 bases not matched to a gene; V was cut back by 3 bases and J by 1 base. The CDR3 spans 16 residues. Germline assignment: CDR1 KGHSH and CDR2 LQKENI. CDR3 protein: CASSPVGGEGTDTQYF. CDR3 DNA: TGTGCCAGCTCACCGGTGGGAGGGGAAGGCACAGATACGCAGTATTTT. The entire variable domain, with the rest obtained from reference TRBV18 and TRBJ2-3, is as follows: NAGVMQNPRHLVRRRGQEARLRCSPMKGHSHVYWYRQLPEEGLKFMVYLQKENIIDESGMPKERFSAEFPKEGPSILRIQQVVRGDSAAYFCASSPVGGEGTDTQYFGPGTRLTVL.

This clone was observed a handful of times. This chain connects TRBV7-3 to TRBJ2-3, with a weak D call TRBD2 (5 bases). CDR3 length equals 15 residues. Trimming took off 2 bases at V and 0 bases at J, with 9 bases between the two ends. Germline values: CDR1 SGHTA, CDR2 FQGTGA. CDR3 loop: CASSLGSFSTDTQYF. For the CDR3, the DNA is TGTGCCAGCAGCTTAGGGAGTTTTAGCACAGATACGCAGTATTTT.

This clone was recorded a few times. The chain uses TRBV11-3 and TRBJ2-3; no clear D gene. The CDR3 runs to 14 residues. The V gene's germline CDR1 is SGHNT and CDR2 YENEEA. Trimming took 0 bases from V and 4 from J, leaving 8 bases between them. For the CDR3, the DNA is TGTGCCAGCAGCTTAGAGGTTGAGGCAGATACGCAGTATTTT. It yields the protein CASSLEVEADTQYF.

The sample holds one count of this clone. The V and J genes are TRBV4-1 and TRBJ1-1; D perhaps matches TRBD1 (5 bases). This CDR3 spans 15 amino acids. V lost 0 bases, J lost 6 bases, and 14 bases lay in between. Germline-derived CDR1 and CDR2 are MGHRA and YSYEKL. The CDR3 sequence: CASSQDSRGGSEAFF. In DNA, the CDR3 is TGCGCCAGCAGCCAAGATAGTCGGGGCGGCTCTGAAGCTTTCTTT.

The V gene is TRBV3-1 (or the pseudogene TRBV3-2), the J gene TRBJ2-2; D unresolved. This CDR3 comprises 14 residues. The V end lost 4 bases, the J end lost 3 bases, and 9 bases lay between the germline ends. CDR1 and CDR2 (germline): LGHDT, YNNKEL (reference sequence). The CDR3 is CASSLWPDTGELFF. CDR3 nucleotide sequence: TGTGCCAGCAGCCTTTGGCCGGACACCGGGGAGCTGTTTTTT.

The CDR3 protein is CASSRSAGAPYEQYF. The CDR3 region has the DNA TGCGCCAGCAGCCGGTCGGCGGGAGCACCCTACGAGCAGTACTTC. V is TRBV4-3 and J is TRBJ2-7; 7 bases fit TRBD2. This CDR3 comprises 15 residues. Per germline, CDR1 LGHNA and CDR2 YSLEER. With 4 bases clipped from V and 2 bases from J, the junction kept 8 bases outside the gene matches.

The rearrangement uses TRBV2 and TRBJ2-5, with a tentative D call TRBD2 (7 bases). The germline gives CDR1 SNHLY, CDR2 FYNNEI. The germline V and J ends were trimmed by 7 bases and 0 bases, with 24 bases remaining between them. The CDR3 consists of 18 residues. DNA of the CDR3: TGTGCCAGCACCCGGGGGGTCCTGGGGGGCAAGTACCAAGAGACCCAGTACTTC. This translates into CASTRGVLGGKYQETQYF.

The chain links TRBV7-9 to TRBJ2-7; D gene uncertain. Per the germline V gene, CDR1 is SEHNR and CDR2 is FQNEAQ (reference sequence). The CDR3 length is 13 residues. V was shortened by 1 base and J by 3 bases, with 7 bases between the two germline ends. The CDR3 DNA follows: TGTGCCAGCAGCTTAGTTTGGAGCTACGAGCAGTACTTC. This codes for CASSLVWSYEQYF.

V and J are TRBV5-1 and TRBJ1-2, with a possible D match to TRBD1 (5 bases). The CDR3 has 12 residues. Trimming shortened V by 4 bases and J by 8 bases, and 12 bases separated the two germline ends. The germline CDR1 and CDR2 sequences are SGHRS and YFSETQ. In nucleotides, the CDR3 is TGCGCCAGCAGCCTAGGGGTGAGGGGCTACACCTTC. Protein: CASSLGVRGYTF.

This clone was recorded once. The chain recombines TRBV7-2 with TRBJ1-6; D not resolved. Trimming stripped 0 bases from V and 11 bases from J, with 8 bases between. This CDR3 is 13 amino acids long. Germline values: CDR1 SGHTA, CDR2 FQGNSA. The CDR3 protein is CASSLAEGAPLHF. The DNA of the CDR3 is TGTGCCAGCAGCTTAGCTGAGGGAGCACCCCTCCACTTT.

CDR3 bases: TGTGCCAGCAGCCCCCCGGGACTAGCGGGAGTCCTGTACTTC. Its protein product is CASSPPGLAGVLYF. The V call is TRBV3-1 (or the pseudogene TRBV3-2), the J call TRBJ2-7; 14 bases align to TRBD2. From germline, CDR1 is LGHDT and CDR2 YNNKEL (reference sequence). V lost 4 bases and J lost 12; bases outside the gene matches: 8. The CDR3 contains 14 residues.

This clone was counted a single time. The J gene is TRBJ2-3, the V gene TRBV5-8, with D perhaps matching TRBD1 or TRBD2 (5 bases each). V was pared by 0 bases and J by 0 bases, with 11 bases between. Germline CDR1 and CDR2: SGHTS and YDEGEE. CDR3 length: 16 residues. The CDR3 nucleotides read TGTGCCAGCAGCTTGGTTAGGGACGCCAGCACAGATACGCAGTATTTT. Translated: CASSLVRDASTDTQYF. The full variable domain, its missing parts supplied by reference TRBV5-8 and TRBJ2-3, is EAGVTQSPTHLIKTRGQQATLRCSPISGHTSVYWYQQALGLGLQFLLWYDEGEERNRGNFPPRFSGRQFPNYSSELNVNALELEDSALYLCASSLVRDASTDTQYFGPGTRLTVL.

V is TRBV2 and J is TRBJ2-2, with D hard to call. The CDR3 sequence is 16 residues long. The V end was cut by 9 bases, the J end by 3 bases, with 20 bases between. The germline CDR1 and CDR2 sequences are SNHLY and FYNNEI. CDR3 residues: CASGFTPLGYTGELFF. CDR3 bases: TGTGCCAGTGGTTTTACACCACTTGGGTACACCGGGGAGCTGTTTTTT. Looking up the rest from reference TRBV2 and TRBJ2-2 gives the full variable domain: EPEVTQTPSHQVTQMGQEVILRCVPISNHLYFYWYRQILGQKVEFLVSFYNNEISEKSEIFDDQFSVERPDGSNFTLKIRSTKLEDSAMYFCASGFTPLGYTGELFFGEGSRLTVL.

The gene calls are TRBV4-2 and TRBJ2-1; 14 bases are a match to TRBD2. Trimming at V came to 4 bases and at J to 2 bases, leaving 13 bases not matched to a gene. The germline CDR1 and CDR2 sequences are LGHNA and YNFKEQ. The CDR3 is 20 amino acids. CDR3 region: CASSRRTGTSGSVTYNEQFF. The CDR3 DNA is TGTGCCAGCAGCCGACGAACCGGGACTAGCGGGAGTGTAACCTACAATGAGCAGTTCTTC.

This chain links TRBV5-1 with TRBJ2-5; 7 positions match TRBD1. V trimming: 4 bases; J trimming: 2 bases; junction bases outside the gene matches: 11. CDR3 length: 16 amino acids. From germline, CDR1 is SGHRS and CDR2 YFSETQ. As DNA, the CDR3 is TGCGCCAGCAGCGTCCTACGGGACAGTGGGCAAGAGACCCAGTACTTC. Its protein is CASSVLRDSGQETQYF.

The rearrangement uses TRBV7-2 and TRBJ2-1; D unresolved. Deletions cut 4 bases from V and 9 bases from J, with 13 bases between. CDR1 is SGHTA and CDR2 is FQGNSA in the germline V gene. The CDR3 contains 13 residues. CDR3 loop: CASSSTPRGEQFF. CDR3 DNA: TGTGCCAGCAGCTCGACTCCCCGTGGTGAGCAGTTCTTC.

The V call is TRBV19, the J call TRBJ1-1, with 7 bases that match TRBD1. The CDR3 is 15 residues long. The junction had 8 bases not matched to a gene; V was cut back by 1 base and J by 6 bases. CDR1 and CDR2 (germline): LNHDA, SQIVND (reference sequence). The CDR3 region is CASSIGGGHYSEAFF. CDR3 sequence (DNA): TGTGCCAGTAGTATAGGAGGGGGCCATTACTCTGAAGCTTTCTTT.

This clone came up a few times. The V gene is TRBV2, the J gene TRBJ1-5, with unresolved D. V lost 1 base and J 5 bases, leaving 9 bases between the germline ends. The CDR3 is 14 residues long. Germline CDR1 SNHLY, CDR2 FYNNEI. CDR3 sequence: CASSEGNRYQPQHF. In DNA, the CDR3 is TGTGCCAGCAGTGAAGGAAACAGATATCAGCCCCAGCATTTT.

The CDR3 spells CASARRDRGAASETQYF. The CDR3 DNA follows: TGTGCCAGCGCCAGACGGGACAGGGGGGCGGCTTCAGAGACCCAGTACTTC. The chain combines TRBV27 with TRBJ2-5, with TRBD1 matching over 11 bases. This CDR3 has 17 amino acids. The V and J ends lost 8 bases and 4 bases, in that order; junction bases with no gene match: 15. Germline CDR1 is MNHEY and CDR2 is SMNVEV (reference sequence).

The V and J genes are TRBV7-9 and TRBJ1-1; the D is unclear. This CDR3 comprises 14 residues. V shed 4 bases and J shed 4 bases, with 13 bases lying between them. Germline CDR1 and CDR2: SEHNR and FQNEAQ (reference sequence). The CDR3 DNA is TGTGCCAGCAGCTGGACGGGTGGGAGCACTGAAGCTTTCTTT. Amino acids: CASSWTGGSTEAFF. Complete variable domain (other parts from reference TRBV7-9 and TRBJ1-1): DTGVSQNPRHKITKRGQNVTFRCDPISEHNRLYWYRQTLGQGPEFLTYFQNEAQLEKSRLLSDRFSAERPKGSFSTLEIQRTEQGDSAMYLCASSWTGGSTEAFFGQGTRLTVV.

V is TRBV4-1 and J is TRBJ2-5, with 13 bases matching TRBD2. The CDR3 consists of 15 residues. The germline CDR1 and CDR2 sequences are MGHRA and YSYEKL. V lost 6 bases and J lost 5; bases outside the gene matches: 6. The CDR3 protein is CASRKGLAGEETQYF. CDR3 DNA sequence: TGCGCCAGCAGGAAAGGACTAGCGGGGGAGGAGACCCAGTACTTC.

This rearrangement joins TRBV24-1 to TRBJ2-2; 10 bases match TRBD1. Germline loops: CDR1 KGHDR, CDR2 SFDVKD. The CDR3 covers 14 residues. V lost 5 bases, J lost 6 bases, and 2 bases stayed unmatched. The CDR3 region is CATSGGTGAGELFF. The CDR3 DNA reads TGTGCCACCAGTGGTGGGACAGGGGCCGGGGAGCTGTTTTTT.

This clone has more than one count but fewer than ten. This chain joins TRBV6-2 or TRBV6-3 and TRBJ2-1; 8 bases fit TRBD1. V was clipped by 4 bases and J by 1 base; unmatched bases: 6. The germline gives CDR1 MNHEY, CDR2 SVGEGT. CDR3 length equals 16 residues. The DNA of the CDR3 is TGTGCCAGCAGTTCGCGGACAGGGCGATCCTACAATGAGCAGTTCTTC. Amino acids: CASSSRTGRSYNEQFF.

V is TRBV7-9 and J is TRBJ2-6, with a possible D match to TRBD1 (6 bases). This CDR3 comprises 19 residues. The V end was cut by 3 bases, the J end by 4 bases, with 22 bases between. The germline V gene has CDR1 SEHNR and CDR2 FQNEAQ (reference sequence). In nucleotides, the CDR3 is TGTGCCAGCAGCTTGGACCCCGGGGCCAGGGGTTCCGGGGCCAACGTCCTGACTTTC. Translated: CASSLDPGARGSGANVLTF.

The chain has TRBV2 and TRBJ1-5, with D possibly matching TRBD1 (6 bases). The CDR3 sequence is 15 residues long. Trimming left V 7 bases short and J 0 bases short, with 13 bases between. Germline V gives CDR1 SNHLY, CDR2 FYNNEI. DNA for the CDR3: TGTGCCAGCAACGTGGACAGATTTAGCAATCAGCCCCAGCATTTT. Translation: CASNVDRFSNQPQHF.